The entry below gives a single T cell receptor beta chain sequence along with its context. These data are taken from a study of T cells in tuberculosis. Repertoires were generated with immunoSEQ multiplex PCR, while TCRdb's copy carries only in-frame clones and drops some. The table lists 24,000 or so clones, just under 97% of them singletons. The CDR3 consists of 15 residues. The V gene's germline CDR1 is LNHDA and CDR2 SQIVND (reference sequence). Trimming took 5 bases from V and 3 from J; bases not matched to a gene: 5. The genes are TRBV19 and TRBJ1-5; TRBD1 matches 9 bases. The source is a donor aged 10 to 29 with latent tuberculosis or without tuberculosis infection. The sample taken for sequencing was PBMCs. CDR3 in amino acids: CASSPGQGYNQPQHF. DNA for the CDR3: TGTGCCAGTAGTCCGGGACAGGGATACAATCAGCCCCAGCATTTT.